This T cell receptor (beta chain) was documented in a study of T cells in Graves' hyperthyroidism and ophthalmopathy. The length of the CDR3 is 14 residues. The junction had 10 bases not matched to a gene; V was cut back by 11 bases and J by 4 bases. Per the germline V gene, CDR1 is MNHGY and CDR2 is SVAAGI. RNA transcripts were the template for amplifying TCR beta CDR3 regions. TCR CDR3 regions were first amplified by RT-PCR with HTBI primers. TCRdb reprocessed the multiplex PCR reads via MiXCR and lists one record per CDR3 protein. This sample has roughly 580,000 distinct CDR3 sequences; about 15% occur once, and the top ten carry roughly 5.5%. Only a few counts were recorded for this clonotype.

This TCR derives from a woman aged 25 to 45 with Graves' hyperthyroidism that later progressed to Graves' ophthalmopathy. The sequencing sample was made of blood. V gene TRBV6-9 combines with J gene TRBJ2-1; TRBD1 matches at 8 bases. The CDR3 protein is CAGDTRQGYNEQFF. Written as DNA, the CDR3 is TGTGCCGGCGATACTCGACAGGGGTACAATGAGCAGTTCTTC.